This record looks at one TCR beta chain sequence and its context. The antigen is undetermined. The record originates from a study of T cells expressing NK-cell markers. The study's findings and limits: Nothing established the HCMV specificity of expanded NKG2C+ T cell clones. Each of six donors carried dominant NKG2C+ clonotypes accounting for roughly 1.0-8% of CD8+ T cells.

The CDR3 runs 17 residues. Researchers built TCR beta cDNA using 5'RACE template switching with UMIs. One entry per CDR3 protein, without DNA, is what TCRdb gives after re-calling the 5' RACE reads. This sample lists about 260,000 distinct CDR3 sequences; its ten largest clones have about 0.4%. The rearrangement uses TRBV12-3 or TRBV12-4 and TRBJ2-4; TCRdb indicates TRBD2, and absent DNA this call remains unverified. The TCR was taken from a man younger than 35 in good health. The sequencing sample was made of blood T cells: a sorted CD56 or NKG2C T cell subset, CD4+ or CD8+ T cells, or bulk PBMC T cells (not recorded which). CDR3 residues: CASSFQSGLLAKNIQYF.